This T cell receptor beta chain was identified during a study of early T cells in non-severe SARS-CoV-2 infection. Study as a whole: Chains were unpaired, as sequencing was done on bulk RNA from unsorted whole blood.

TCRdb analysed the 5' RACE reads with MiXCR anew, one entry per CDR3 protein. The data show some 64,000 distinct CDR3 sequences, around 19% seen once. On this clonotype: A single base separates this from a much larger clone, so it may be a read error.

Germline V gives CDR1 KGHDR, CDR2 SFDVKD. The CDR3 extends over 13 amino acids. V usage is TRBV24-1 and J usage is TRBJ2-1; D is unresolved. The sequence came from an adult who was a healthcare worker with PCR-confirmed SARS-CoV-2 infection or an uninfected control (not recorded which). The sample here was whole blood, taken at baseline. CDR3 loop: CATSDHHRNEQIF. CDR3 sequence (DNA): TGTGCCACCAGTGATCACCACAGAAATGAGCAGATCTTC.